This T cell receptor beta chain originates from a study of CXCR3-negative and CXCR3-positive naive CD8 T cells. In the study overall: There were roughly 140 million TRB reads altogether, and each library had about 1.5 +/- 0.3 million of them. Points from the study as a whole: More hydrophobic TRB CDR3s were found in CXCR3-positive naive cells than in CXCR3-negative naive cells. Diversity ran similarly high across both naive subsets but far lower in memory CD8+ cells. Most assays used freshly isolated PBMCs, as cryopreservation partially reduced CXCR3.

This CDR3 spans 12 amino acids. Through 5' RACE with UMI labels, the TRB cDNA libraries were prepared. TCRdb re-called the 5' RACE reads; every CDR3 protein appears as one record, without DNA. This sample's table reports more than 70,000 distinct CDR3 sequences. With regard to this clonotype: Its target is not known.

This clonotype was obtained from a human donor in good health. Some clones in this sample may be carry-over from other donors' samples. The chain employs TRBV12-3 or TRBV12-4 and TRBJ1-1; no DNA is available, so the TRBD1 call from TCRdb remains unchecked. The sequencing sample was made of naive CXCR3+ CD8+ T cells from blood. Described subset: CD45RO-CCR7+CD27+CD95- naive CD8+ T cells expressing CXCR3 (TNR3+). This chain's CDR3 is CASITGHTEAFF.